These T cell receptor beta chains were read from a single sample in a study of post-analysis software for immune sequencing data. Each CDR3 protein is one row after TCRdb ran MiXCR on the PCR reads. Of 170,000 or so distinct CDR3 sequences in the sample, approximately 28% are singletons; the top ten hold approximately 1.4%. Sample: blood. The receptors originated from a girl between 10 and 17 years old with multiple sclerosis. CDR3s include the opening cysteine and the closing phenylalanine or tryptophan. A D gene is named only where the DNA matches it firmly. The size field is filled for only some rows; it gives once, few, many or a size class.

size: -; J: TRBJ1-4; V: TRBV28; D: -; CDR3: CASSPPPPRQAGGEKLFF; DNA: TGTGCCAGCAGTCCCCCTCCCCCCAGACAGGCCGGGGGCGAAAAACTGTTTTTT
size: -; J: TRBJ2-1; V: TRBV11-3; D: -; CDR3: CASSSRDHHNEQFF; DNA: TGTGCCAGCAGCTCCCGGGACCACCACAATGAGCAGTTCTTC
size: -; J: TRBJ1-3; V: TRBV20-1; D: -; CDR3: CSARPDTGGNTIYF; DNA: TGCAGTGCTAGACCGGATACCGGGGGAAACACCATATATTTT
size: many; J: TRBJ2-1; V: TRBV10-3; D: -; CDR3: CAISRDGSSYNEQFF; DNA: TGTGCCATCAGTAGGGACGGTAGCTCCTACAATGAGCAGTTCTTC
size: -; J: TRBJ1-1; V: TRBV30; D: TRBD1; CDR3: CARGGTVRTEAFF; DNA: TGTGCCCGGGGAGGGACAGTGAGGACTGAAGCTTTCTTT
size: few; J: TRBJ1-1; V: TRBV29-1; D: -; CDR3: CSLSRVPTTEAFF; DNA: TGCAGCTTATCCAGGGTACCGACCACTGAAGCTTTCTTT
size: -; J: TRBJ2-7; V: TRBV6-6; D: -; CDR3: CASKEDLCEQYF; DNA: TGTGCCAGCAAGGAGGACCTCTGCGAGCAGTACTTC
size: once; J: TRBJ1-2; V: TRBV4-1; D: -; CDR3: CASSQEGGTIYGYTF; DNA: TGCGCCAGCAGCCAAGAGGGCGGGACGATCTATGGCTACACCTTC
size: many; J: TRBJ2-1; V: TRBV5-6; D: -; CDR3: CASSLGGSEQFF; DNA: TGTGCCAGCAGCTTGGGGGGGTCTGAGCAGTTCTTC
size: many; J: TRBJ2-1; V: TRBV27; D: -; CDR3: CASSLQTGVRNEQFF; DNA: TGTGCCAGCAGTTTGCAGACAGGCGTCCGTAATGAGCAGTTCTTC
size: few; J: TRBJ2-3; V: TRBV4-2; D: -; CDR3: CASSQRGSSTDTQYF; DNA: TGTGCCAGCAGCCAAAGGGGGTCGAGCACAGATACGCAGTATTTT
size: few; J: TRBJ2-1; V: TRBV5-1; D: -; CDR3: CASSLAVQGLNEQFF; DNA: TGCGCCAGCAGCTTGGCGGTACAGGGCCTCAATGAGCAGTTCTTC
size: few; J: TRBJ2-5; V: TRBV5-1; D: -; CDR3: CASSLEKETQYF; DNA: TGCGCCAGCAGCTTGGAAAAAGAGACCCAGTACTTC
size: few; J: TRBJ2-1; V: TRBV11-1; D: -; CDR3: CASSFAAETYNEQFF; DNA: TGTGCCAGCAGCTTTGCAGCGGAAACCTACAATGAGCAGTTCTTC
size: few; J: TRBJ2-7; V: TRBV29-1; D: -; CDR3: CSVEAPAGWSSYEQYF; DNA: TGCAGCGTTGAAGCTCCGGCAGGGTGGTCGTCCTACGAGCAGTACTTC
size: many; J: TRBJ2-7; V: TRBV28; D: TRBD1; CDR3: CASRGTGISYEQYF; DNA: TGTGCCAGCAGAGGGACAGGGATCTCCTACGAGCAGTACTTC
size: -; J: TRBJ1-5; V: TRBV7-8; D: -; CDR3: CASSLGAEYQPQHF; DNA: TGTGCCAGCAGCTTAGGGGCAGAGTATCAGCCCCAGCATTTT
size: -; J: TRBJ2-7; V: TRBV5-1; D: TRBD1; CDR3: CASSFYWTGDEQYF; DNA: TGCGCCAGCAGCTTCTACTGGACAGGGGACGAGCAGTACTTC
size: -; J: TRBJ2-7; V: TRBV4-1; D: -; CDR3: CASSQSPADYYEQYF; DNA: TGCGCCAGCAGCCAGAGCCCAGCGGACTACTACGAGCAGTACTTC
size: few; J: TRBJ1-5; V: TRBV9; D: -; CDR3: CASSPRGYGDQPQHF; DNA: TGTGCCAGCAGCCCCAGGGGTTACGGTGATCAGCCCCAGCATTTT
size: many; J: TRBJ2-7; V: TRBV10-2; D: -; CDR3: CASSEIRDSYYEQYF; DNA: TGCGCCAGCAGTGAGATCCGGGACTCCTACTACGAGCAGTACTTC
size: many; J: TRBJ2-5; V: TRBV5-1; D: -; CDR3: CASSVGMNIAAQETQYF; DNA: TGCGCCAGCAGCGTTGGAATGAATATAGCGGCACAAGAGACCCAGTACTTC
size: few; J: TRBJ2-1; V: TRBV5-1; D: TRBD2; CDR3: CASSPPASGYNEQFF; DNA: TGCGCCAGCAGCCCGCCGGCTAGCGGATACAATGAGCAGTTCTTC
size: -; J: TRBJ2-1; V: TRBV25-1; D: -; CDR3: CALSAVPSYNEQFF; DNA: TGTGCCCTATCAGCGGTACCCTCCTACAATGAGCAGTTCTTC
size: -; J: TRBJ2-7; V: TRBV27; D: TRBD2; CDR3: CATKPLVAGVRHEQYF; DNA: TGTGCCACCAAACCCTTAGTGGCGGGAGTTAGACACGAGCAGTACTTC
size: many; J: TRBJ2-3; V: TRBV28; D: TRBD2; CDR3: CASSFSGLASSTDTQYF; DNA: TGTGCCAGCAGTTTTTCGGGACTAGCGAGTAGCACAGATACGCAGTATTTT
size: many; J: TRBJ2-3; V: TRBV7-6; D: -; CDR3: CASSLALAGPTDTQYF; DNA: TGTGCCAGCAGCTTAGCTCTCGCAGGGCCCACAGATACGCAGTATTTT
size: few; J: TRBJ1-2; V: TRBV6-5; D: -; CDR3: CASGTAGYGYTF; DNA: TGTGCCAGCGGGACTGCCGGTTATGGCTACACCTTC
size: many; J: TRBJ2-3; V: TRBV20-1; D: TRBD1; CDR3: CSATGTGDTQYF; DNA: TGCAGTGCTACCGGGACAGGAGATACGCAGTATTTT
size: many; J: TRBJ1-2; V: TRBV7-2; D: TRBD1; CDR3: CASTSSQRTGYGYTF; DNA: TGTGCCAGCACCTCCTCCCAAAGGACAGGGTATGGCTACACCTTC
size: many; J: TRBJ2-7; V: TRBV29-1; D: -; CDR3: CSVGNLGEQYF; DNA: TGCAGCGTTGGGAATTTGGGCGAGCAGTACTTC
size: many; J: TRBJ2-7; V: TRBV27; D: TRBD1; CDR3: CASSLKDRTYEQYF; DNA: TGTGCCAGCAGTTTAAAGGACAGGACCTACGAGCAGTACTTC
size: -; J: TRBJ2-1; V: TRBV29-1; D: TRBD2; CDR3: CSGDSGRGHEQFF; DNA: TGCAGCGGTGATAGCGGGAGGGGCCATGAGCAGTTCTTC
size: many; J: TRBJ2-1; V: TRBV7-3; D: -; CDR3: CASSLTGTYNEQFF; DNA: TGTGCCAGCAGCCTAACCGGGACTTACAATGAGCAGTTCTTC
size: -; J: TRBJ2-1; V: TRBV12-3/TRBV12-4; D: -; CDR3: CASSLGGHNEQFF; DNA: TGTGCCAGCAGTTTAGGGGGGCACAATGAGCAGTTCTTC
size: -; J: TRBJ2-2; V: TRBV5-1; D: -; CDR3: CASSSPTGPLTGELFF; DNA: TGCGCCAGCAGCTCCCCCACGGGACCACTCACCGGGGAGCTGTTTTTT
size: -; J: TRBJ2-2; V: TRBV7-2; D: -; CDR3: CASSSRARILSGELFF; DNA: TGTGCCAGCAGCTCCAGGGCCAGGATACTGAGCGGGGAGCTGTTTTTT
size: many; J: TRBJ2-3; V: TRBV20-1; D: TRBD2; CDR3: CSARGLGSASTDTQYF; DNA: TGCAGTGCCCGGGGACTAGGCAGTGCTAGCACAGATACGCAGTATTTT
size: -; J: TRBJ2-1; V: TRBV14; D: -; CDR3: CASSLPGPSSYNEQFF; DNA: TGTGCCAGCAGCCTCCCAGGGCCCAGCTCCTACAATGAGCAGTTCTTC
size: -; J: TRBJ1-5; V: TRBV5-5; D: -; CDR3: CASSRTQSNQPQHF; DNA: TGTGCCAGCAGCCGCACGCAGAGCAATCAGCCCCAGCATTTT
size: few; J: TRBJ1-1; V: TRBV5-1; D: TRBD1; CDR3: CASSLETGYTEAFF; DNA: TGCGCCAGCAGCTTGGAGACAGGGTATACTGAAGCTTTCTTT
size: -; J: TRBJ2-7; V: TRBV27; D: TRBD1; CDR3: CASSPGDRLSYEQYF; DNA: TGTGCCAGCAGTCCCGGGGACAGGCTCTCCTACGAGCAGTACTTC
size: many; J: TRBJ2-6; V: TRBV7-7; D: -; CDR3: CASSLGEGGANVLTF; DNA: TGTGCCAGCAGCTTAGGAGAGGGTGGGGCCAACGTCCTGACTTTC
size: -; J: TRBJ2-3; V: TRBV10-3; D: TRBD2; CDR3: CAIAKTSGSTTDTQYF; DNA: TGTGCCATCGCCAAAACTAGCGGGAGTACCACAGATACGCAGTATTTT
size: few; J: TRBJ2-5; V: TRBV29-1; D: -; CDR3: CSARGGEQYF; DNA: TGCAGCGCCAGGGGAGGTGAGCAGTACTTC
size: many; J: TRBJ2-1; V: TRBV24-1; D: -; CDR3: CATSDSGAGNNEQFF; DNA: TGTGCCACCAGTGACTCGGGCGCCGGTAACAATGAGCAGTTCTTC
size: few; J: TRBJ2-5; V: TRBV7-6; D: -; CDR3: CASSLALRRQETQYF; DNA: TGTGCCAGCAGCTTAGCGCTACGGCGCCAAGAGACCCAGTACTTC
size: few; J: TRBJ2-6; V: TRBV7-9; D: -; CDR3: CASSFHRYSGANVLTF; DNA: TGTGCCAGCAGCTTCCACAGGTACTCTGGGGCCAACGTCCTGACTTTC
size: many; J: TRBJ2-3; V: TRBV6-6; D: TRBD2; CDR3: CASSPGLDIRYF; DNA: TGTGCCAGCAGTCCGGGACTAGATATTAGGTATTTT
size: many; J: TRBJ2-7; V: TRBV20-1; D: TRBD1; CDR3: CSARDRDSPAYEQYF; DNA: TGCAGTGCTAGAGATAGGGACAGTCCTGCCTACGAGCAGTACTTC
size: -; J: TRBJ2-1; V: TRBV11-1; D: TRBD1; CDR3: CASSSTGGGVETQFF; DNA: TGTGCCAGCAGCTCGACAGGGGGCGGAGTGGAGACCCAGTTCTTC
size: many; J: TRBJ2-7; V: TRBV7-2; D: TRBD1; CDR3: CASSLDPGQGYEQYF; DNA: TGTGCCAGCAGCCTAGACCCGGGACAGGGCTACGAGCAGTACTTC
size: many; J: TRBJ2-5; V: TRBV21-1; D: -; CDR3: CASSLRRGDRGIIGETQYF; DNA: TGTGCCAGCAGCTTAAGGCGGGGGGACAGGGGGATAATAGGAGAGACCCAGTACTTC
size: -; J: TRBJ1-4; V: TRBV3-1; D: -; CDR3: CASSQSEKLFF; DNA: TGTGCCAGCAGCCAAAGTGAAAAACTGTTTTTT
size: -; J: TRBJ1-1; V: TRBV11-2; D: -; CDR3: CASSRVQGVTEAFF; DNA: TGTGCCAGCAGCCGCGTACAGGGAGTAACTGAAGCTTTCTTT